The T cell receptor (beta chain) under discussion was sequenced for a study of molecular identifiers for immune sequencing clone quantification. Background on the study: Replicate RNA from 20,000 or 100,000 naive CD8 T cells formed five aliquots; four were sequenced.

Study conclusions and caveats: Beyond 20 RNA copies, clones held over 99% of effector molecules, compared with under 1% in naive cells. Shared barcodes on identical TCR molecules could underestimate the sizes of highly expanded clones.

TCRdb re-derived calls from the PCR reads in MiXCR, one entry per CDR3 protein. The repertoire holds 550,000 to 750,000 distinct CDR3 sequences, with about 20% as singletons. This clonotype appeared a single time. Its antigen is as yet unknown. Since a much larger clone is just one base distant, this may be a read error. Each library that profiled naive CD8 cells came from roughly 20,000 to 1,000,000 sorted cells with 10%, 30% or 50% RNA. The germline V and J ends were trimmed by 0 bases and 0 bases, with 15 bases remaining between them. This CDR3 contains 17 residues. Germline CDR1 is ENHRY and CDR2 is SYGVKD.

Specimen: naive CD8+ T cells from blood, with Jurkat cell RNA spiked in. Subset given: FACS-sorted CD8+CD4-CCR7+CD45RA+ naive T cells. This receptor was identified in a human donor in good health. Some libraries in this study had Jurkat cell RNA spiked in. The chain recombines TRBV10-3 with TRBJ2-7; weak D call: TRBD1 (6 bases). DNA of the CDR3: TGTGCCATCAGTGAGTCCATTAATACAGGGTTCTCCTACGAGCAGTACTTC. This encodes CAISESINTGFSYEQYF.